This T cell receptor beta chain was captured in a study of cytomegalovirus exposure and HLA in healthy donors. Donors were nominally healthy when sampled, though unrecorded immune exposures were likely. Overall study results and limits: Researchers had no immune exposure information except CMV serostatus available. Further analysis, carried out later, found HLA-associated TCR beta chains more clonally expanded than equally common other chains. TCR beta V- and J-gene trimming was later associated with a missense DCLRE1C variant.

The germline CDR1 and CDR2 sequences are SEHNR and FQNEAQ (reference sequence). This CDR3 comprises 14 residues. The PCR made use of 60 Vbeta and 13 Jbeta primers. Assay used: immunoSEQ multiplex PCR; TCRdb lists only in-frame clones, some missing. There are about 150,000 clones in the sample; around four fifths occur only once, and about 4.9% lies in the top ten. To note about this clone: The antigen remains unidentified. The junction departs from the called germline gene at one end, perhaps through a read error.

This chain uses TRBV7-9 with TRBJ2-7; no clear D gene. Sequencing was done on a sample of PBMCs. The source is a man younger than 45 in good health. The DNA of the CDR3 is TGTTCCAGCAGCCCGCCAGACAAACACTACGAGCAGTACTTC. Its translation is CSSSPPDKHYEQYF.